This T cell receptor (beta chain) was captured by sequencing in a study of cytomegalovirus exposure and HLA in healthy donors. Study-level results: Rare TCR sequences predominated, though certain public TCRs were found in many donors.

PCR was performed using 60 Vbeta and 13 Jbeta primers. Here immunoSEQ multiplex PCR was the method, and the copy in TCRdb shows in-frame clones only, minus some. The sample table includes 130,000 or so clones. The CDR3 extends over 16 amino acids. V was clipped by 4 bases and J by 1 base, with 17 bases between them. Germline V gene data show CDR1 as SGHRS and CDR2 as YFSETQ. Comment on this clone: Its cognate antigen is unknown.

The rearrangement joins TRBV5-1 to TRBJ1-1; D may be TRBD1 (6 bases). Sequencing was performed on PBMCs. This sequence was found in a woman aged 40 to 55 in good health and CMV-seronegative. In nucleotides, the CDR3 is TGCGCCAGCAGCCCCCGCCTGGACAGACAGAACACTGAAGCTTTCTTT. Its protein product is CASSPRLDRQNTEAFF.